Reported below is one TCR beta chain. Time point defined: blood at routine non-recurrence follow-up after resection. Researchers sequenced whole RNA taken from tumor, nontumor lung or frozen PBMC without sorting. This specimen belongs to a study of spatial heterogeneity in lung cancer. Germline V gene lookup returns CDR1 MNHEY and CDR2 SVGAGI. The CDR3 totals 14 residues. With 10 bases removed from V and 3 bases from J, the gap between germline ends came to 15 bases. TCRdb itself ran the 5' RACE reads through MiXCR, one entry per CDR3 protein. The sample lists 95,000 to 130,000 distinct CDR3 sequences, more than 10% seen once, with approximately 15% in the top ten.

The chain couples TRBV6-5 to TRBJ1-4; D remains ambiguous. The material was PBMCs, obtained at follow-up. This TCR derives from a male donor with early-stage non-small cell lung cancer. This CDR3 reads CATKEAPSNEKLFF. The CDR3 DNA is TGTGCCACCAAGGAAGCACCGTCTAATGAAAAACTGTTTTTT.